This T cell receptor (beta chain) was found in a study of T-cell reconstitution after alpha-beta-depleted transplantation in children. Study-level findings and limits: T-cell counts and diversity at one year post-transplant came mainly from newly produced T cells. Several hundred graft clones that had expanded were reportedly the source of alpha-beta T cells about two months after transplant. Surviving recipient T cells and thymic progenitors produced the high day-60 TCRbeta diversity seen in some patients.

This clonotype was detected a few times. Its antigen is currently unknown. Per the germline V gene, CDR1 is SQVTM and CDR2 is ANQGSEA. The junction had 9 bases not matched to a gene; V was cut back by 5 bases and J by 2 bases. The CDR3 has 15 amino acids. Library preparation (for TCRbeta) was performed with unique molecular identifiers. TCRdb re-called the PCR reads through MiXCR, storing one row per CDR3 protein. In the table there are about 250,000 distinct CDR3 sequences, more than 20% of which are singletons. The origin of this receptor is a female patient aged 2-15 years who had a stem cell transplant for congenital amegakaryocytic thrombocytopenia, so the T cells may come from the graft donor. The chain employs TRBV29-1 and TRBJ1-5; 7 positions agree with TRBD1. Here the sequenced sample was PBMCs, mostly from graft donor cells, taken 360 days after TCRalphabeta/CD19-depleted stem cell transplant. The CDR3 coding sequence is TGCAGCGTTCGGGATGACAGGGCCCGCAATCAGCCCCAGCATTTT. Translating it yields CSVRDDRARNQPQHF. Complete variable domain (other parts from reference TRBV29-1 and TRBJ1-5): SAVISQKPSRDICQRGTSLTIQCQVDSQVTMMFWYRQQPGQSLTLIATANQGSEATYESGFVIDKFPISRPNLTFSTLTVSNMSPEDSSIYLCSVRDDRARNQPQHFGDGTRLSIL.